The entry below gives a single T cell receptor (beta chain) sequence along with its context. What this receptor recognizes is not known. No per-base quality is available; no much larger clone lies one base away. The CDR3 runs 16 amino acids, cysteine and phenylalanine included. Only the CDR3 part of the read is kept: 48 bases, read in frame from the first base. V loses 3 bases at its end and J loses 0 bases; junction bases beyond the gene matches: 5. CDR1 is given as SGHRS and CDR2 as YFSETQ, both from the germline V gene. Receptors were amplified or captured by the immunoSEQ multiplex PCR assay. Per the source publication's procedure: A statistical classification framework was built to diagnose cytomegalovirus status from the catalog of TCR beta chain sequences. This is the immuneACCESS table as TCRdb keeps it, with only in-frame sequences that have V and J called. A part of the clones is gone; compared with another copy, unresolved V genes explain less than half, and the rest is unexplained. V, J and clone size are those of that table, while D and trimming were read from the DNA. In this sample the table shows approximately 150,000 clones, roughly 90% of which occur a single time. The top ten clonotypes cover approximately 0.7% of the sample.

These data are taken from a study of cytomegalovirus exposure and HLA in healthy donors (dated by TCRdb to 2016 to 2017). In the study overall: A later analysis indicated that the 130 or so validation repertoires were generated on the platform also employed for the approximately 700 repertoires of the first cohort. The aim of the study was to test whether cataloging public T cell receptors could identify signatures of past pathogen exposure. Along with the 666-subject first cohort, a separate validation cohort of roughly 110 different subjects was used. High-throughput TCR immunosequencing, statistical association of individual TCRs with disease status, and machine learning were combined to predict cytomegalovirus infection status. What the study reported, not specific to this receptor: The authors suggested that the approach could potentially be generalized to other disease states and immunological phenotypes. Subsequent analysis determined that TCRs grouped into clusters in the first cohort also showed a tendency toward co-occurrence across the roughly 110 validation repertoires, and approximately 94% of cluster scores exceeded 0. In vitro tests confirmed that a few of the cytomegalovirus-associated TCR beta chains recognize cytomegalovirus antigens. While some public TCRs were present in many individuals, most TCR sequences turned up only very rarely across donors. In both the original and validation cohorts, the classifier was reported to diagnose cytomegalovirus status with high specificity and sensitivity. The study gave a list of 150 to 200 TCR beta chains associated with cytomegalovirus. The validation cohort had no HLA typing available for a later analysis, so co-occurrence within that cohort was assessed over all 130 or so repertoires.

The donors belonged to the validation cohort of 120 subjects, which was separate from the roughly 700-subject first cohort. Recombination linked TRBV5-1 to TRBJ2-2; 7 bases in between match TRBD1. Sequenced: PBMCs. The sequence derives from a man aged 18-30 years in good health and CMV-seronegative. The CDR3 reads CASSSRDSPNTGELFF. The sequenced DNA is TGCGCCAGCAGCTCACGGGACAGCCCGAACACCGGGGAGCTGTTTTTT.